This TCR beta chain was captured by sequencing in a study of identical twins. Findings and caveats of the study: Abundant beta clonotypes from cord blood had fewer insertions, unlike memory repertoires, which showed none.

Details on this clonotype: Antigen specificity is unknown.

The cDNA had a unique molecular identifier and a template-switch universal primer site. TCRdb itself ran the 5' RACE reads through MiXCR, one entry per CDR3 protein. This table holds over 600,000 distinct CDR3 sequences, about 20% found once. V was clipped by 5 bases and J by 4 bases, with 12 bases between them. The CDR3 consists of 14 residues. Another study also made use of these data, one on T cells expressing NK-cell markers. From that second work: It was from sorted CD3+CD56+NKG2C+, CD3+CD56+NKG2C- and CD3+CD56-NKG2C+ T cells that TCR beta repertoires came. In a group of several donors, dominant NKG2C+ clonotypes represented roughly 1.0-7.0% of CD8+ T cells.

The receptor was isolated from a woman between 18 and 30 years old in good health. Sequenced sample: PBMCs. The chain joins TRBV12-3 or TRBV12-4 to TRBJ2-1; D is ambiguous. CDR3 bases: TGTGCCAGCAGTAGTGCGACTGGGTACAATGAGCAGTTCTTC. Translation gives CASSSATGYNEQFF.